The clone carrying this T cell receptor beta chain was counted a single time. This specimen comes from a study of blood T cell repertoires in COVID-19. About the study: Sample material is recorded as cDNA or gDNA derived from T cells, B-cell-depleted T cells, or PBMCs.

Study processing details: From reference gene primer amplification, estimates of nucleated cell counts were derived. Some clones are missing from TCRdb's copy, which holds only in-frame ones; the method was immunoSEQ multiplex PCR. V and J calls plus clone size are reproduced from that table; the DNA served to infer D and trimming. This sample carries 100,000 to 150,000 clones, about four fifths of them seen once, and the ten largest clones take around 11%. This sequence was found in a man between 60 and 70 years old with acute or convalescent COVID-19. Source material: peripheral blood.

The CDR3 is CATAKDPYNEQFF. DNA for the CDR3: TGTGCCACCGCGAAAGATCCCTACAATGAGCAGTTCTTC. V gene TRBV24-1 combines with J gene TRBJ2-1; no clear D. This CDR3 has 13 residues. The V gene lost 9 bases and the J gene lost 2 bases, with 10 bases spanning the gap. CDR1 and CDR2 from the germline V gene are KGHDR and SFDVKD.